These T cell receptor beta chains were read from a single sample in a study of early T cells in non-severe SARS-CoV-2 infection. TCRdb analysed the 5' RACE reads with MiXCR anew, one entry per CDR3 protein. The sample yields some 34,000 distinct CDR3 sequences, approximately 7.1% seen once. Specimen: whole blood, collected at baseline. These receptors all come from an adult who was a healthcare worker with PCR-confirmed SARS-CoV-2 infection or an uninfected control (not recorded which). CDR3s include the opening cysteine and the closing phenylalanine or tryptophan. Each record gives: clone size, D gene, J gene, V gene, CDR3 protein, CDR3 DNA. A D gene is named only where the DNA matches it firmly. Clone size is stated in some rows and not others, as once, few, many or a class when expanded.

clone_size: NA; d_call: NA; j_call: TRBJ1-5; v_call: TRBV4-3; cdr3_aa: CASSQDITQPQHF; cdr3_nt: TGCGCCAGCAGCCAAGATATCACTCAGCCCCAGCATTTT
clone_size: many; d_call: TRBD1; j_call: TRBJ2-7; v_call: TRBV29-1; cdr3_aa: CSVGDRGNEQYF; cdr3_nt: TGCAGCGTTGGAGACAGGGGAAACGAGCAGTACTTC
clone_size: many; d_call: TRBD2; j_call: TRBJ2-1; v_call: TRBV20-1; cdr3_aa: CSARDSSGGVYNEQFF; cdr3_nt: TGCAGTGCTAGAGATTCTAGCGGGGGGGTCTACAATGAGCAGTTCTTC
clone_size: few; d_call: NA; j_call: TRBJ2-6; v_call: TRBV19; cdr3_aa: CASSSRGLAGANVLTF; cdr3_nt: TGTGCCAGTAGTTCCAGGGGATTGGCTGGGGCCAACGTCCTGACTTTC
clone_size: NA; d_call: NA; j_call: TRBJ1-2; v_call: TRBV6-5; cdr3_aa: CASRPTANYGYTF; cdr3_nt: TGTGCCAGCAGGCCTACAGCTAACTATGGCTACACCTTC
clone_size: few; d_call: NA; j_call: TRBJ2-7; v_call: TRBV5-1; cdr3_aa: CASSQEGLYEQYF; cdr3_nt: TGCGCCAGCAGCCAGGAGGGGCTCTACGAGCAGTACTTC
clone_size: many; d_call: NA; j_call: TRBJ2-1; v_call: TRBV12-3/TRBV12-4; cdr3_aa: CASSFSRGLSEQFF; cdr3_nt: TGTGCCAGCAGTTTCAGCAGGGGATTGAGTGAGCAGTTCTTC
clone_size: many; d_call: TRBD1; j_call: TRBJ1-1; v_call: TRBV7-9; cdr3_aa: CASSPFLQGRTEAFF; cdr3_nt: TGTGCCAGCAGCCCATTCCTACAGGGGAGGACTGAAGCTTTCTTT
clone_size: few; d_call: TRBD2; j_call: TRBJ2-1; v_call: TRBV29-1; cdr3_aa: CSVGPSEREANEQFF; cdr3_nt: TGCAGCGTTGGTCCCTCGGAGCGGGAGGCCAATGAGCAGTTCTTC
clone_size: many; d_call: TRBD2; j_call: TRBJ2-7; v_call: TRBV7-9; cdr3_aa: CASSLAGGRKYEQYF; cdr3_nt: TGTGCCAGCAGCTTAGCCGGGGGGAGAAAGTACGAGCAGTACTTC
clone_size: NA; d_call: NA; j_call: TRBJ1-1; v_call: TRBV6-2/TRBV6-3; cdr3_aa: CASSSDIMNTEAFF; cdr3_nt: TGTGCCAGCAGTTCTGACATCATGAACACTGAAGCTTTCTTT
clone_size: few; d_call: NA; j_call: TRBJ1-5; v_call: TRBV20-1; cdr3_aa: CSASGAPNNQPQHF; cdr3_nt: TGCAGTGCTAGTGGGGCACCGAATAATCAGCCCCAGCATTTT
clone_size: many; d_call: NA; j_call: TRBJ1-5; v_call: TRBV6-1; cdr3_aa: CASSELGNQPQHF; cdr3_nt: TGTGCCAGCAGTGAATTGGGGAATCAGCCCCAGCATTTT
clone_size: many; d_call: NA; j_call: TRBJ2-5; v_call: TRBV6-6; cdr3_aa: CASTHGDVETQYF; cdr3_nt: TGTGCCAGCACCCACGGGGATGTCGAGACCCAGTACTTC
clone_size: few; d_call: TRBD1; j_call: TRBJ2-1; v_call: TRBV13; cdr3_aa: CASSLIQGAWNEQFF; cdr3_nt: TGTGCCAGCAGCTTAATCCAGGGGGCATGGAATGAGCAGTTCTTC
clone_size: NA; d_call: TRBD2; j_call: TRBJ2-4; v_call: TRBV5-1; cdr3_aa: CASSLSPGGAKNIQYF; cdr3_nt: TGCGCCAGCAGCTTGTCGCCGGGGGGGGCCAAAAACATTCAGTACTTC
clone_size: NA; d_call: TRBD2; j_call: TRBJ2-1; v_call: TRBV29-1; cdr3_aa: CSVRPSGSSEQFF; cdr3_nt: TGCAGCGTTCGCCCTAGCGGGAGTTCGGAGCAGTTCTTC
clone_size: NA; d_call: TRBD1; j_call: TRBJ1-5; v_call: TRBV5-4; cdr3_aa: CASSLQGASNQPQHF; cdr3_nt: TGTGCCAGCAGCTTACAGGGGGCTAGCAATCAGCCCCAGCATTTT
clone_size: NA; d_call: NA; j_call: TRBJ2-6; v_call: TRBV10-2; cdr3_aa: CASSDISGANVLTF; cdr3_nt: TGCGCCAGCAGTGACATCTCTGGGGCCAACGTCCTGACTTTC
clone_size: few; d_call: NA; j_call: TRBJ1-1; v_call: TRBV6-6; cdr3_aa: CASSYSGNPEAFF; cdr3_nt: TGTGCCAGCAGTTACTCAGGGAATCCTGAAGCTTTCTTT
clone_size: many; d_call: TRBD2; j_call: TRBJ2-7; v_call: TRBV7-6; cdr3_aa: CASSFFTGEGPVEQYF; cdr3_nt: TGTGCCAGCAGTTTTTTCACTGGGGAGGGCCCGGTCGAGCAGTACTTC
clone_size: few; d_call: NA; j_call: TRBJ2-3; v_call: TRBV4-1; cdr3_aa: CASSQVGAGMGTDTQYF; cdr3_nt: TGCGCCAGCAGCCAAGTTGGTGCAGGGATGGGCACAGATACGCAGTATTTT
clone_size: medium-sized; d_call: NA; j_call: TRBJ2-5; v_call: TRBV20-1; cdr3_aa: CSARHRETQYF; cdr3_nt: TGCAGTGCTAGACACCGGGAGACCCAGTACTTC
clone_size: few; d_call: NA; j_call: TRBJ1-1; v_call: TRBV11-3; cdr3_aa: CASSPGGMNTEAFF; cdr3_nt: TGTGCCAGCAGTCCTGGAGGGATGAACACTGAAGCTTTCTTT
clone_size: many; d_call: NA; j_call: TRBJ1-3; v_call: TRBV20-1; cdr3_aa: CSARDSRKPGNTIYF; cdr3_nt: TGCAGTGCTAGGGACAGCAGAAAACCTGGAAACACCATATATTTT
clone_size: many; d_call: NA; j_call: TRBJ2-7; v_call: TRBV3-1; cdr3_aa: CASSQQGYEQYF; cdr3_nt: TGTGCCAGCAGCCAACAGGGCTACGAGCAGTACTTC
clone_size: few; d_call: NA; j_call: TRBJ2-7; v_call: TRBV20-1; cdr3_aa: CSARWQGQGQYF; cdr3_nt: TGCAGTGCTAGATGGCAGGGCCAGGGGCAGTACTTC
clone_size: NA; d_call: NA; j_call: TRBJ2-1; v_call: TRBV6-2/TRBV6-3; cdr3_aa: CASSQVGPEQFF; cdr3_nt: TGTGCCAGCAGCCAAGTGGGCCCAGAGCAGTTCTTC
clone_size: many; d_call: TRBD1; j_call: TRBJ2-1; v_call: TRBV28; cdr3_aa: CASSLGQGANEQFF; cdr3_nt: TGTGCCAGCAGTTTAGGGCAGGGGGCAAATGAGCAGTTCTTC
clone_size: many; d_call: NA; j_call: TRBJ1-1; v_call: TRBV28; cdr3_aa: CASSLGGKEAFF; cdr3_nt: TGTGCCAGCAGCCTGGGGGGGAAAGAAGCTTTCTTT
clone_size: few; d_call: TRBD2; j_call: TRBJ2-1; v_call: TRBV3-1; cdr3_aa: CASSPKWSGLAKNEQFF; cdr3_nt: TGTGCCAGCAGCCCTAAATGGTCCGGACTAGCGAAAAATGAGCAGTTCTTC
clone_size: many; d_call: NA; j_call: TRBJ2-7; v_call: TRBV7-3; cdr3_aa: CASSKDRTYEQYF; cdr3_nt: TGTGCCAGCAGCAAAGACAGGACATACGAGCAGTACTTC
clone_size: NA; d_call: TRBD1; j_call: TRBJ1-5; v_call: TRBV27; cdr3_aa: CASSLRDSLVDNQPQHF; cdr3_nt: TGTGCCAGCAGTTTACGGGACAGCCTGGTAGACAATCAGCCCCAGCATTTT
clone_size: few; d_call: TRBD1; j_call: TRBJ1-1; v_call: TRBV6-2/TRBV6-3; cdr3_aa: CASSPRTGKFGNTEAFF; cdr3_nt: TGTGCCAGCAGCCCCCGGACAGGGAAGTTTGGGAACACTGAAGCTTTCTTT
clone_size: many; d_call: TRBD2; j_call: TRBJ2-7; v_call: TRBV6-6; cdr3_aa: CASSIAGQGEQYF; cdr3_nt: TGTGCCAGCAGCATAGCGGGGCAGGGCGAGCAGTACTTC
clone_size: few; d_call: TRBD1; j_call: TRBJ1-1; v_call: TRBV29-1; cdr3_aa: CSVEDWDRPNTEAFF; cdr3_nt: TGCAGCGTTGAAGACTGGGACAGGCCGAACACTGAAGCTTTCTTT
clone_size: NA; d_call: NA; j_call: TRBJ2-2; v_call: TRBV20-1; cdr3_aa: CSVKGPANTGELFF; cdr3_nt: TGCAGTGTCAAAGGTCCCGCGAACACCGGGGAGCTGTTTTTT
clone_size: many; d_call: TRBD2; j_call: TRBJ2-1; v_call: TRBV7-2; cdr3_aa: CASSLASGSYYEQFF; cdr3_nt: TGTGCCAGCAGCTTAGCTAGCGGGAGTTACTATGAGCAGTTCTTC
clone_size: large; d_call: TRBD2; j_call: TRBJ2-1; v_call: TRBV27; cdr3_aa: CASSLRTSSLSNEQFF; cdr3_nt: TGTGCCAGCAGTTTACGGACTAGCTCTCTATCCAATGAGCAGTTCTTC
clone_size: many; d_call: TRBD1; j_call: TRBJ1-2; v_call: TRBV12-3/TRBV12-4; cdr3_aa: CASSPGQGRYGYTF; cdr3_nt: TGTGCCAGCAGTCCCGGACAGGGGAGATATGGCTACACCTTC
clone_size: many; d_call: NA; j_call: TRBJ1-5; v_call: TRBV16; cdr3_aa: CASSQRDGNQPQHF; cdr3_nt: TGTGCCAGCAGCCAACGGGACGGCAATCAGCCCCAGCATTTT
clone_size: many; d_call: NA; j_call: TRBJ2-7; v_call: TRBV20-1; cdr3_aa: CSARDPHRFDEQYF; cdr3_nt: TGCAGTGCTAGAGATCCCCACCGATTTGACGAGCAGTACTTC
clone_size: few; d_call: TRBD1; j_call: TRBJ1-3; v_call: TRBV10-2; cdr3_aa: CASNTQGFGNTIYF; cdr3_nt: TGCGCCAGCAATACACAGGGGTTCGGAAACACCATATATTTT
clone_size: many; d_call: TRBD1; j_call: TRBJ2-1; v_call: TRBV24-1; cdr3_aa: CATSARTGQYNEQFF; cdr3_nt: TGTGCCACCAGTGCGAGGACAGGACAGTACAATGAGCAGTTCTTC
clone_size: few; d_call: NA; j_call: TRBJ2-4; v_call: TRBV7-8; cdr3_aa: CASSGGLAKNIQYF; cdr3_nt: TGTGCCAGCAGCGGGGGCTTAGCCAAAAACATTCAGTACTTC
clone_size: NA; d_call: NA; j_call: TRBJ1-5; v_call: TRBV9; cdr3_aa: CASSVEAGRDQPQHF; cdr3_nt: TGTGCCAGCAGCGTGGAGGCTGGTAGGGATCAGCCCCAGCATTTT
clone_size: NA; d_call: NA; j_call: TRBJ2-1; v_call: TRBV7-9; cdr3_aa: CASSPAPGQGPNEQFF; cdr3_nt: TGTGCCAGCAGCCCCGCGCCCGGCCAGGGGCCCAATGAGCAGTTCTTC
clone_size: many; d_call: TRBD1; j_call: TRBJ2-7; v_call: TRBV20-1; cdr3_aa: CSARTGQAPYEQYF; cdr3_nt: TGCAGTGCTCGCACGGGACAGGCCCCTTACGAGCAGTACTTC
clone_size: many; d_call: TRBD2; j_call: TRBJ2-5; v_call: TRBV7-9; cdr3_aa: CASSLASGQETQYF; cdr3_nt: TGTGCCAGCAGCTTAGCTAGCGGGCAGGAGACCCAGTACTTC
clone_size: few; d_call: TRBD2; j_call: TRBJ2-3; v_call: TRBV7-2; cdr3_aa: CASSLLAGGPTDTQYF; cdr3_nt: TGTGCCAGCAGCTTACTAGCGGGAGGGCCGACAGATACGCAGTATTTT
clone_size: NA; d_call: NA; j_call: TRBJ2-2; v_call: TRBV9; cdr3_aa: CASSVENTGELFF; cdr3_nt: TGTGCCAGCAGCGTAGAAAACACCGGGGAGCTGTTTTTT